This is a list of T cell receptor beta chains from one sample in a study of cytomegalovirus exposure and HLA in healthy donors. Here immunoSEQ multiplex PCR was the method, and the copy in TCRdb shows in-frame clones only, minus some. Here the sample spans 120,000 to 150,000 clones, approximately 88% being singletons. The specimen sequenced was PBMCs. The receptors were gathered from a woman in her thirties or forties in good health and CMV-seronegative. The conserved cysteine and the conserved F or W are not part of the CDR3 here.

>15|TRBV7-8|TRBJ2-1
ASSLELGREIGDEQF
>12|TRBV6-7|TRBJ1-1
APLPGGVDTEAF
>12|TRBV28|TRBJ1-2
ASSPADGNYGYT
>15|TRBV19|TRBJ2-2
ASSSVPAAGGTGELF
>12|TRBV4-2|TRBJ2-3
ARPTSGNPHTQY
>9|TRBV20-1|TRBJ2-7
SANPVYEQY
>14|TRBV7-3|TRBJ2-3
ASSPQAGAGTDTQY
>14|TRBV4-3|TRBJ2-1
ASSQDGAGHYNEQF
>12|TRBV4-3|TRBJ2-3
ASSQYGGADTQY
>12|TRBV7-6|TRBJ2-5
ASSFLTGQETQY
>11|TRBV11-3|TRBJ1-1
ASSYVAGSTAF
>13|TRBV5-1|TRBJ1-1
ASSFWDREDTEAF
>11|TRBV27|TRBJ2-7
ASSLSGPPEQY
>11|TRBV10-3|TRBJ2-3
ATASGSTDTQY
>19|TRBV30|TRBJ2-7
AWSGSFITGLAGVGPYEQY
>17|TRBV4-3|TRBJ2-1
ASSQEPGGPAGAYNEQF
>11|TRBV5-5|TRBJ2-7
ASRPNRDHEQY
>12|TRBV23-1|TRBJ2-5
ASGCQVGQETQY
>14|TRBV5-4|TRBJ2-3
ASSLRLAGGTDTQY
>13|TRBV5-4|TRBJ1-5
ASSLTPYSNQPQH
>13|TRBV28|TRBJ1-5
ASSLTGAGNQPQH
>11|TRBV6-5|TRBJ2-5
ASKRTGIGAQY
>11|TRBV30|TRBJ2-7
AWSEGAFYEQY
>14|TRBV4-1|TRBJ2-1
ASSPRAGVMEQEQF
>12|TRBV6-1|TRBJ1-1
ASSGTGGPTEAF
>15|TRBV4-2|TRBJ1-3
ASSPLPKSGGGNTIY
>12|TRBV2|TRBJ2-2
ASRVQGGTGELF
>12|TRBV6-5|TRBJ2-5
ATNSQGARETQY
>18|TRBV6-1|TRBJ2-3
ASSEWTSGRAPVPTDTQY
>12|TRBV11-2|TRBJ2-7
ASTGTGASWEQY
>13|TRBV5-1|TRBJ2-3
ASSFTSGGTDTQY
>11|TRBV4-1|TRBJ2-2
ASSLVSTGELF
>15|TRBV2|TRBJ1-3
ASKGSWAVASGNTIY
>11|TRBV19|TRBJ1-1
ASSMAGLTEAF
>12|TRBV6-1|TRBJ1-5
ASGAGSLNQPQH
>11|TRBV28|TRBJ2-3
AGNRAGSDTQY
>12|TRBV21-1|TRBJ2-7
AITLGHLSYEQY
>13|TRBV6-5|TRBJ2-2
ASRVRRAFGGELF
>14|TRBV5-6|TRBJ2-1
ASSLGPSGLGNEQF
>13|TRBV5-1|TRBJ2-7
ASSFQPGYSYEQY
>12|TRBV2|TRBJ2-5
ASVRQGARETQY
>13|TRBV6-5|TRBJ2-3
ATATSGASTDTQY
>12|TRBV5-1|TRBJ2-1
ASSLSGTSFEQF